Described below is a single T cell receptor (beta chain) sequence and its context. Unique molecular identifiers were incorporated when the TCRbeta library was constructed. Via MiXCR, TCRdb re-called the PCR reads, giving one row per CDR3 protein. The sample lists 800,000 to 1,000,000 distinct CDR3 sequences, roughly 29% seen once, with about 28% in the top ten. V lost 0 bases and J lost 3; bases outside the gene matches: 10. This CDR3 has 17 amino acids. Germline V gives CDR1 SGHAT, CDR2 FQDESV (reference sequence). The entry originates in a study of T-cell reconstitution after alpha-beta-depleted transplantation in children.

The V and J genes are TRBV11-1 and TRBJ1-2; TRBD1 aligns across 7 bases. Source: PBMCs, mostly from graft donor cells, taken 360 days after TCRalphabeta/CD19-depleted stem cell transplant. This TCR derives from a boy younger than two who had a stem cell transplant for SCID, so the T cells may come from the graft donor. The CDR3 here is CASSLAAVRQGHYGYTF. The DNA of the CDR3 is TGTGCCAGCAGCTTAGCGGCCGTTCGACAGGGCCACTATGGCTACACCTTC.